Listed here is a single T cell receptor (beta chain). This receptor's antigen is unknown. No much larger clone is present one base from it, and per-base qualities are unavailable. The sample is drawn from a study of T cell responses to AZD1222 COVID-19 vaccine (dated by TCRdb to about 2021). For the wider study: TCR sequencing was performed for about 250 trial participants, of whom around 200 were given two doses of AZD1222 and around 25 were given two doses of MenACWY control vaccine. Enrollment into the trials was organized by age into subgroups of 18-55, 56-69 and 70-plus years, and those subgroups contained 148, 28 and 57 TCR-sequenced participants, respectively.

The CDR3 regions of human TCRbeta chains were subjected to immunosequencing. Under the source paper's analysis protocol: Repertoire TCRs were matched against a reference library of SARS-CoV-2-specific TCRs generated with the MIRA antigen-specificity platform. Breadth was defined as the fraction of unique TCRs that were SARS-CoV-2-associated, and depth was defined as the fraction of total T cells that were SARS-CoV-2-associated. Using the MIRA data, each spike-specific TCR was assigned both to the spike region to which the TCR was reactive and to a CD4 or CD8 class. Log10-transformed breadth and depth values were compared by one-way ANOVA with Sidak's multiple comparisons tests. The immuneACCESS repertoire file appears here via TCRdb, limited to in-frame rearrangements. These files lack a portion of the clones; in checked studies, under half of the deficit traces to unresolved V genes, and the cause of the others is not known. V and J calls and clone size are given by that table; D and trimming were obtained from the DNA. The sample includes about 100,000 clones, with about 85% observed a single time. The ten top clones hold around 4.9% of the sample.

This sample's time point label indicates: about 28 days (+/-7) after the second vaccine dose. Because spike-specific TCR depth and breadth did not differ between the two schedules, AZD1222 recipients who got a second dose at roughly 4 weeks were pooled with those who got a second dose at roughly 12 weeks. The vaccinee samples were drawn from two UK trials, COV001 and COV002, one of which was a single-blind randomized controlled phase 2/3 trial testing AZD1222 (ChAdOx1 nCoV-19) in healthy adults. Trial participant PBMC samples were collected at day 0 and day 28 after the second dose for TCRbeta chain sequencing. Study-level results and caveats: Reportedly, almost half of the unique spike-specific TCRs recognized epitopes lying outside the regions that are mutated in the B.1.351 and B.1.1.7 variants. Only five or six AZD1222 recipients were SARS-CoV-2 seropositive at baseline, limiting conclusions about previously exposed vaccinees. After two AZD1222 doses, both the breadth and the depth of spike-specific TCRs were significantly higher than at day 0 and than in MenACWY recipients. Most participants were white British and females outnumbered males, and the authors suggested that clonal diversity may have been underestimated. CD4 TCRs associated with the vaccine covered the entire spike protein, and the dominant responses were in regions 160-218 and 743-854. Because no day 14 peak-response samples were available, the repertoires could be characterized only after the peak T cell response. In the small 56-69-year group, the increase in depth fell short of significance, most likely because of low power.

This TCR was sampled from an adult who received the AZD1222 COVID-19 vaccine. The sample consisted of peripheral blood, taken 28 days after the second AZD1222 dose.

The CDR3 region: CASSNQGAGTEAFF. The base sequence is TGCGCCAGCAGCAATCAGGGGGCTGGGACTGAAGCTTTCTTT. The chain joins TRBV5-1 to TRBJ1-1; 8 junctional bases match TRBD1. The CDR3 runs 14 amino acids, cysteine and phenylalanine included. The read is trimmed to its CDR3 DNA, 42 bases read in frame from base 1. V is trimmed back by 4 bases and J by 5 bases, and the junction contains 7 bases that no gene match accounts for. CDR1 is given as SGHRS and CDR2 as YFSETQ, both from the germline V gene.